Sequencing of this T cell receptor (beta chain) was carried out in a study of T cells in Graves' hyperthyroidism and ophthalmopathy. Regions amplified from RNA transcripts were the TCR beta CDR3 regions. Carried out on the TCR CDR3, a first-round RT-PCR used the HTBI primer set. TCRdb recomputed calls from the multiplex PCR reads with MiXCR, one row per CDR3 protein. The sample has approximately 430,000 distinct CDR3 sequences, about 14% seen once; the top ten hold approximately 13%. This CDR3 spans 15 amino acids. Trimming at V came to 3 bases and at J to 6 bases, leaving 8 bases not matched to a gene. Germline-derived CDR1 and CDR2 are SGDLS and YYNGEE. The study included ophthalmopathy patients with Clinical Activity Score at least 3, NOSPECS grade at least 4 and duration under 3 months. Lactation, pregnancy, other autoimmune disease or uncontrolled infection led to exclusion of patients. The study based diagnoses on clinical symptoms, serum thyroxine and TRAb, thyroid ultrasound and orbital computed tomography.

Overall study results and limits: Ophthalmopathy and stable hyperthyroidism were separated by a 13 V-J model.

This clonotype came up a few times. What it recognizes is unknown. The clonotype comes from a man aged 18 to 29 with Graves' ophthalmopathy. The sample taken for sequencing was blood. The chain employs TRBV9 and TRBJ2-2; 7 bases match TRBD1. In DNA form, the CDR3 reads TGTGCCAGCAGCGCCCCGACAGGGCGGGCCGGGGAGCTGTTTTTT. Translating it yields CASSAPTGRAGELFF. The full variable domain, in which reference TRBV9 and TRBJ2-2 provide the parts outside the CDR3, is DSGVTQTPKHLITATGQRVTLRCSPRSGDLSVYWYQQSLDQGLQFLIQYYNGEERAKGNILERFSAQQFPDLHSELNLSSLELGDSALYFCASSAPTGRAGELFFGEGSRLTVL.